These T cell receptor beta chains were read from a single sample in a study of regulatory T cells in long-lasting Graves disease. TCRdb ran MiXCR on the multiplex PCR reads and lists one entry per CDR3 protein. The sample has 400,000 to 500,000 distinct CDR3 sequences; about a sixth are singletons. This sample also belongs to another study, concerning T cells in Graves' hyperthyroidism and ophthalmopathy.

The sample here was peripheral blood mononuclear cells (PBMCs), taken at new diagnosis, from a patient treated with antithyroid drugs. These receptors were taken from a woman younger than 35 with Graves disease. Each CDR3 is given with its conserved first and last residue. The D gene is left open where the match is weak. Clone size is shown for a subset of rows, as once, few, many or a class of expanded clone.

j_gene	d_gene	v_gene	abundance	CDR3aa	CDR3nt
TRBJ2-3	NA	TRBV30	many	CAWSRSGYTDTQYF	TGTGCCTGGAGCAGGAGCGGGTACACAGATACGCAGTATTTT
TRBJ1-5	NA	TRBV9	many	CASGAGYQPQHF	TGTGCCAGCGGGGCAGGATATCAGCCCCAGCATTTT
TRBJ2-5	TRBD2	TRBV28	many	CASSSTLLAGGPLSQETQYF	TGTGCCAGCAGTTCGACCCTCCTAGCGGGAGGACCTTTGAGCCAAGAGACCCAGTACTTC
TRBJ2-7	TRBD1	TRBV20-1	NA	CSARDHWVSTGEYEQYF	TGCAGTGCTAGAGATCATTGGGTTAGTACAGGGGAATACGAGCAGTACTTC
TRBJ2-4	NA	TRBV6-5	NA	CASSYSIAAAAKNIQYF	TGTGCCAGCAGTTACTCGATTGCGGCAGCAGCCAAAAACATTCAGTACTTC
TRBJ2-1	TRBD2	TRBV27	few	CASSFGTRVWYEQFF	TGTGCCAGCAGTTTCGGGACTAGGGTTTGGTATGAGCAGTTCTTC
TRBJ2-1	NA	TRBV20-1	few	CRGGGGSSEQFF	TGCAGGGGGGGCGGGGGTTCTAGTGAGCAGTTCTTC
TRBJ2-1	TRBD2	TRBV20-1	many	CSATSGRDYNEQFF	TGCAGTGCTACTAGCGGGAGAGACTACAATGAGCAGTTCTTC
TRBJ2-3	TRBD2	TRBV12-3/TRBV12-4	many	CASSFGLAVTDTQYF	TGTGCCAGCAGTTTTGGGCTAGCGGTCACAGATACGCAGTATTTT
TRBJ1-1	TRBD1	TRBV9	NA	CASSPGNRGGTEAFF	TGTGCCAGCAGCCCAGGAAACAGGGGCGGCACTGAAGCTTTCTTT
TRBJ2-5	TRBD2	TRBV30	NA	CAWSAGLADPQETQYF	TGTGCCTGGAGTGCCGGACTAGCGGACCCCCAAGAGACCCAGTACTTC
TRBJ2-7	TRBD2	TRBV6-1	many	CASSQRTTISGSGYEQYF	TGTGCCAGCAGTCAACGGACAACCATCAGCGGGAGTGGCTACGAGCAGTACTTC
TRBJ1-2	NA	TRBV25-1	NA	CASSVNLDRTRYTF	TGTGCCAGCAGTGTAAACCTAGACAGGACCCGCTACACCTTC
TRBJ2-1	TRBD2	TRBV5-1	NA	CASRSGLASGVEQFF	TGCGCCAGCAGGAGTGGACTAGCGTCGGGAGTTGAGCAGTTCTTC
TRBJ1-1	NA	TRBV28	many	CASSPHRLGNTEAFF	TGTGCCAGCAGCCCCCATAGGCTCGGAAACACTGAAGCTTTCTTT
TRBJ2-2	NA	TRBV3-1	few	CASSQDWLRANTGELFF	TGTGCCAGCAGCCAAGATTGGCTTCGGGCGAACACCGGGGAGCTGTTTTTT
TRBJ2-1	TRBD2	TRBV5-1	many	CASSLASGRVNEQFF	TGCGCCAGCAGCTTGGCAAGCGGGAGAGTAAATGAGCAGTTCTTC
TRBJ2-1	NA	TRBV20-1	NA	CSAREQVAGRVEQFF	TGCAGTGCTAGAGAACAGGTGGCCGGTCGCGTCGAGCAGTTCTTC
TRBJ2-5	TRBD2	TRBV6-2/TRBV6-3	NA	CASSYEGLAGEGETQYF	TGTGCCAGCAGTTATGAAGGACTAGCGGGAGAAGGGGAGACCCAGTACTTC
TRBJ2-1	NA	TRBV7-9	many	CASSFASGSVVGYNEQFF	TGTGCCAGCAGCTTCGCCTCGGGGTCGGTGGTGGGCTACAATGAGCAGTTCTTC
TRBJ1-5	TRBD1	TRBV7-8	NA	CASSLGRQGEQPQHF	TGTGCCAGCAGCTTAGGGCGACAGGGGGAGCAGCCCCAGCATTTT
TRBJ2-2	NA	TRBV6-5	many	CASSYRPQNTGELFF	TGTGCCAGCAGTTACAGACCTCAGAACACCGGGGAGCTGTTTTTT
TRBJ2-1	TRBD2	TRBV28	many	CASSFLKRESDEQFF	TGTGCCAGCAGTTTCCTCAAGCGGGAGAGCGATGAGCAGTTCTTC
TRBJ2-3	NA	TRBV6-1	few	CASSEVGGFTDTQYF	TGTGCCAGCAGTGAGGTGGGAGGATTCACAGATACGCAGTATTTT
TRBJ2-7	TRBD2	TRBV3-1	many	CASSQAGGGSPNNEQYF	TGTGCCAGCAGCCAGGCCGGAGGCGGGAGCCCTAACAACGAGCAGTACTTC
TRBJ1-2	TRBD1	TRBV20-1	NA	CSARDRDRGPRGYTF	TGCAGTGCTAGAGATCGGGACAGGGGGCCTCGGGGCTACACCTTC
TRBJ1-2	TRBD1	TRBV6-1	few	CASSPTATGVNGYTF	TGTGCCAGCAGTCCGACGGCGACAGGGGTAAATGGCTACACCTTC
TRBJ2-1	TRBD2	TRBV12-3/TRBV12-4	many	CASSLGLAGVDEQFF	TGTGCCAGCAGTTTAGGTCTAGCGGGAGTGGATGAGCAGTTCTTC
TRBJ1-1	NA	TRBV6-1	many	CASRVKGNTEAFF	TGTGCCAGCAGAGTGAAGGGGAACACTGAAGCTTTCTTT
TRBJ2-1	NA	TRBV20-1	NA	CSARGGAGETHYNEQFF	TGCAGTGCTAGAGGGGGGGCGGGAGAGACGCACTACAATGAGCAGTTCTTC
TRBJ2-1	TRBD1	TRBV18	many	CASSPDTGAYNEQFF	TGTGCCAGCTCACCGGATACAGGGGCCTACAATGAGCAGTTCTTC
TRBJ1-2	TRBD1	TRBV27	many	CASSTDRANYGYTF	TGTGCCAGCAGTACAGACAGGGCGAACTATGGCTACACCTTC
TRBJ2-3	TRBD1	TRBV12-3/TRBV12-4	many	CASRWGARGPDTQYF	TGTGCCAGCAGATGGGGGGCCAGGGGGCCAGATACGCAGTATTTT
TRBJ1-5	NA	TRBV3-1	many	CASSQAGYQPQHF	TGTGCCAGCAGCCAAGCGGGGTATCAGCCCCAGCATTTT
TRBJ2-7	NA	TRBV5-1	NA	CASSSDTASTYEQYF	TGCGCCAGCAGCTCCGACACCGCCTCCACCTACGAGCAGTACTTC
TRBJ1-2	NA	TRBV28	many	CASRDDIGGRGYGYTF	TGTGCCAGCAGAGACGACATAGGGGGGAGGGGCTATGGCTACACCTTC
TRBJ1-2	NA	TRBV2	few	CASSERGNYGYTF	TGTGCCAGCAGTGAAAGGGGAAACTATGGCTACACCTTC
TRBJ2-7	NA	TRBV2	NA	CASSDGSPYEQYF	TGTGCCAGCAGTGACGGCTCGCCCTACGAGCAGTACTTC
TRBJ1-5	TRBD1	TRBV12-3/TRBV12-4	many	CASSFQKGGTGQPQHF	TGTGCCAGCAGTTTTCAAAAAGGGGGCACGGGACAGCCCCAGCATTTT
TRBJ2-7	NA	TRBV20-1	few	CSARWRPPYEQYF	TGCAGTGCTAGGTGGCGCCCTCCCTACGAGCAGTACTTC
TRBJ1-2	NA	TRBV28	NA	CASSQYRVGTSDGYTF	TGTGCCAGCAGTCAATATCGGGTCGGGACATCGGATGGCTACACCTTC
TRBJ1-1	NA	TRBV7-2	many	CASSFRHNTEAFF	TGTGCCAGCAGCTTCCGACACAACACTGAAGCTTTCTTT
TRBJ2-7	TRBD2	TRBV20-1	many	CSASKGLAGGNEQYF	TGCAGTGCTAGTAAGGGACTAGCGGGAGGCAACGAGCAGTACTTC
TRBJ1-5	TRBD1	TRBV28	many	CASSPGTGANQPQHF	TGTGCCAGCAGTCCCGGGACAGGGGCGAACCAGCCCCAGCATTTT
TRBJ1-2	TRBD1	TRBV3-1	NA	CASSQTGTGNYGYTF	TGTGCCAGCAGCCAAACCGGGACAGGCAACTATGGCTACACCTTC
TRBJ1-2	TRBD1	TRBV30	many	CAWSRRQTGTGVEANYGYTF	TGTGCCTGGAGCCGGAGACAAACCGGGACAGGGGTGGAAGCTAACTATGGCTACACCTTC
TRBJ2-1	TRBD2	TRBV27	NA	CASRAGSGEQFF	TGTGCCAGCAGAGCGGGATCGGGTGAGCAGTTCTTC
TRBJ2-7	TRBD1	TRBV20-1	many	CSARGTGGEQYF	TGCAGTGCTAGAGGGACAGGGGGGGAGCAGTACTTC
TRBJ2-3	NA	TRBV7-3	many	CASSAGRGDTQYF	TGTGCCAGCAGCGCCGGGCGAGGAGATACGCAGTATTTT
TRBJ2-1	NA	TRBV4-3	many	CASSQDWDWGLNEQFF	TGCGCCAGCAGCCAAGATTGGGACTGGGGGTTAAATGAGCAGTTCTTC
TRBJ1-4	NA	TRBV6-1	many	CASSDGGYGDEKLFF	TGTGCCAGCAGTGATGGAGGGTATGGGGATGAAAAACTGTTTTTT
TRBJ2-7	NA	TRBV28	many	CASSPAKGKAAYEQYF	TGTGCCAGCAGTCCCGCTAAGGGGAAGGCGGCCTACGAGCAGTACTTC